The clone carrying this T cell receptor beta chain was found many times. Its antigen is unknown. Template material for amplifying TCR beta CDR3 regions consisted of RNA transcripts. HTBI primers were used for first-round RT-PCR of the TCR CDR3. TCRdb recomputed calls from the multiplex PCR reads with MiXCR, one row per CDR3 protein. The sample records approximately 300,000 distinct CDR3 sequences, 17% being singletons. Germline V CDR1 and CDR2: DFQATT, SNEGSKA (reference sequence). The CDR3 contains 12 residues. V lost 0 bases, J lost 11 bases, and 11 bases lay in between. This sample was included in a study of T cells in Graves' hyperthyroidism and ophthalmopathy. For the study at large: Peripheral blood samples were taken at initial diagnosis, prior to any treatment. Study-level findings and limits: Ophthalmopathy could be told apart from stable hyperthyroidism with a 13 V-J model. Blood also carried most thyroid clonotypes expanded above 0.001. The model foresaw ophthalmopathy a median around 6.8 months prior to onset.

This sequence joins TRBV20-1 and TRBJ1-3; D is uncertain. Sequencing was carried out using blood. The sequence came from a woman aged 60-75 years with Graves' ophthalmopathy. In DNA form, the CDR3 reads TGCAGTGCTAGAGAGCTACTCTCTTCCATATATTTT. It is translated as CSARELLSSIYF.